This TCR beta chain is drawn from a study of OX40 agonist ivuxolimab in advanced cancers. The table came from immunoSEQ multiplex PCR; TCRdb's copy has only in-frame clones and leaves some out. This table holds 67,000 or so clones, around four fifths found once. This CDR3 has 16 amino acids. The V gene end was trimmed by 0 bases and the J gene end by 3 bases; junction bases not matched to a gene: 6. The germline CDR1 and CDR2 sequences are SGHDT and YYEEEE. Exclusion of a patient followed from autoimmune disease history or systemic immunosuppression. This rearrangement joins TRBV5-6 to TRBJ1-2, with 9 nucleotides matching TRBD1. The source was CD4+ or CD8+ T cells sorted from blood, collected in a trial of the OX40 agonist ivuxolimab. This TCR came from an adult with an advanced solid tumor such as melanoma, head and neck, liver or kidney cancer. CDR3 amino acids: CASSLEGQGRHYGYTF. The CDR3 nucleotides are TGTGCCAGCAGCTTGGAGGGACAGGGCCGGCACTATGGCTACACCTTC.